The clone carrying this TCR beta chain appeared a single time. These data belong to a study of T cell changes during pregnancy in multiple sclerosis. Trimming removed 6 bases from V and 6 bases from J, with 11 bases in between. CDR3 length equals 12 residues. From germline, CDR1 is ENHRY and CDR2 SYGVKD. The protocol was immunoSEQ multiplex PCR, while the TCRdb copy is restricted to in-frame clones and leaves out a portion. The sample lists around 80,000 clones, around 90% seen once, with approximately 1.5% in the top ten. V usage is TRBV10-3 and J usage is TRBJ1-1, with a possible D match to TRBD1 (5 bases). The sample here was peripheral blood, taken before pregnancy. The TCR originated in a female donor with multiple sclerosis, enrolled in a pregnancy study. The DNA of the CDR3 is TGTGCCATCAGCGGGGGGGTCGCTGAAGCTTTCTTT. Protein product: CAISGGVAEAFF.